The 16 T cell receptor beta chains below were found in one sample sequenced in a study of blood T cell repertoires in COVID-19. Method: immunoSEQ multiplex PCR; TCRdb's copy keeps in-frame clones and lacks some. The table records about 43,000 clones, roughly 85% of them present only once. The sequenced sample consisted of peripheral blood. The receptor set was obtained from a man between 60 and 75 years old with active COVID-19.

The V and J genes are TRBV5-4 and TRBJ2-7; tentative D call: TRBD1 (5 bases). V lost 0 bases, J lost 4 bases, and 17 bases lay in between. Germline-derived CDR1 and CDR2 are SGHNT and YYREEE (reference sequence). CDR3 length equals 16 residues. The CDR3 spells CASSLDGAVTGYEQYF. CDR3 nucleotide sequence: TGTGCCAGCAGCTTGGATGGGGCTGTCACCGGGTACGAGCAGTACTTC.

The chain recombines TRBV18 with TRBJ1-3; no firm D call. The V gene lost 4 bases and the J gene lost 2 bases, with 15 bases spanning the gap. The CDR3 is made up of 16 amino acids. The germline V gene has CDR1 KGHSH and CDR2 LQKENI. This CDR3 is CASSQLQELPGNTIYF. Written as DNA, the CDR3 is TGTGCCAGCTCACAGCTTCAGGAACTCCCTGGAAACACCATATATTTT. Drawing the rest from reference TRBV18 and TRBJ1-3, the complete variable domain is NAGVMQNPRHLVRRRGQEARLRCSPMKGHSHVYWYRQLPEEGLKFMVYLQKENIIDESGMPKERFSAEFPKEGPSILRIQQVVRGDSAAYFCASSQLQELPGNTIYFGEGSWLTVV.

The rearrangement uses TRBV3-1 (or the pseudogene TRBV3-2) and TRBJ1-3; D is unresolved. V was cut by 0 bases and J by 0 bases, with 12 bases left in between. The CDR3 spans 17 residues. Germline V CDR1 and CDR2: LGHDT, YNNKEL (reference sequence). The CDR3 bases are TGTGCCAGCAGCCAAGATACGGCCAGCGACTCTGGAAACACCATATATTTT. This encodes CASSQDTASDSGNTIYF.

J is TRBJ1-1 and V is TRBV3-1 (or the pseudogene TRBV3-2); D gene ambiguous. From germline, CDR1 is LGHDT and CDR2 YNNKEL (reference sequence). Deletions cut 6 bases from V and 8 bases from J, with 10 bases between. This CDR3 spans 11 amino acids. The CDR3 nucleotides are TGTGCCAGCAGTTACAGCAGCGAAGCTTTCTTT. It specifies CASSYSSEAFF.

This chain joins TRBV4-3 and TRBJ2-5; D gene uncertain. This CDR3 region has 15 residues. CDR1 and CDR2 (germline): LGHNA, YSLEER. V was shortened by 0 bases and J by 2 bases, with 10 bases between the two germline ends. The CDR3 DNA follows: TGCGCCAGCAGCCAAGAACGCGGCCGTCAAGAGACCCAGTACTTC. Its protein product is CASSQERGRQETQYF.

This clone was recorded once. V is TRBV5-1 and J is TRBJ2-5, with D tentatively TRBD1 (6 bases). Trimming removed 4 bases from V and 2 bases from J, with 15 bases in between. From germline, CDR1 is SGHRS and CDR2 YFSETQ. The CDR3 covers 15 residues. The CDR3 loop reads CASSPRGGNQETQYF. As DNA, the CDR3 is TGCGCCAGCAGCCCACGAGGGGGAAATCAAGAGACCCAGTACTTC.

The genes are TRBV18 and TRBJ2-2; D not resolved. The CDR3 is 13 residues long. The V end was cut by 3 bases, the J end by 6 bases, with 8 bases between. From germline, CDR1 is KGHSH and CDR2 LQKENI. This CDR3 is CASSPFVAGELFF. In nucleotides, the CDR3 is TGTGCCAGCTCACCGTTCGTAGCCGGGGAGCTGTTTTTT.

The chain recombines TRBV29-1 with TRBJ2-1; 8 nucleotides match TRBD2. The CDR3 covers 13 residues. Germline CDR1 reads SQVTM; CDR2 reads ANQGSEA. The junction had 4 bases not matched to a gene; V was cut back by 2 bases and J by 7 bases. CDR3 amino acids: CSVELGLGNEQFF. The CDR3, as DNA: TGCAGCGTTGAACTGGGACTAGGGAATGAGCAGTTCTTC.

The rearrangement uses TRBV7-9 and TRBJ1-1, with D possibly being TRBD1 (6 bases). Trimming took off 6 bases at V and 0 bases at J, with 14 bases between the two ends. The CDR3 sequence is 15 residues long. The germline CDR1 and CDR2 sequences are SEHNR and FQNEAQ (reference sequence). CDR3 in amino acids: CASSGGALMNTEAFF. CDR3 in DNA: TGTGCCAGCAGTGGGGGGGCCCTAATGAACACTGAAGCTTTCTTT.

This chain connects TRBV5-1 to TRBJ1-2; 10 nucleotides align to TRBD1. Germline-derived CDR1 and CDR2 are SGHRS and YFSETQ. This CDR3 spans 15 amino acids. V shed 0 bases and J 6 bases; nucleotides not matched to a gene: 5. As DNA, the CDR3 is TGCGCCAGCAGCTTGGGAGAGGACAGGGGGAATGGCTACACCTTC. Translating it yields CASSLGEDRGNGYTF.

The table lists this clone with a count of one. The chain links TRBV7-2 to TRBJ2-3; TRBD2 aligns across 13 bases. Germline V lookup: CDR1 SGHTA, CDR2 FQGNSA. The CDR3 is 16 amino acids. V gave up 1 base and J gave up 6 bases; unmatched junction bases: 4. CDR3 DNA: TGTGCCAGCAGCTTAGGGACTAGCGGGAGAGGCGATACGCAGTATTTT. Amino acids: CASSLGTSGRGDTQYF.

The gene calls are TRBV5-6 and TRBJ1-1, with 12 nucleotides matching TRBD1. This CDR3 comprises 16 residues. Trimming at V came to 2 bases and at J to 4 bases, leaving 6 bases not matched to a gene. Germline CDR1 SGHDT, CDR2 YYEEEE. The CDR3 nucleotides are TGTGCCAGCAGCTTAACCGGGACAGGGGGCCTCACTGAAGCTTTCTTT. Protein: CASSLTGTGGLTEAFF. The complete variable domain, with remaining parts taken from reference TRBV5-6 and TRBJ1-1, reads DAGVTQSPTHLIKTRGQQVTLRCSPKSGHDTVSWYQQALGQGPQFIFQYYEEEERQRGNFPDRFSGHQFPNYSSELNVNALLLGDSALYLCASSLTGTGGLTEAFFGQGTRLTVV.

The CDR3 reads CASSFLPGRGIAKNIQYF. The DNA for the CDR3 is TGCGCCAGCAGCTTTTTGCCGGGGAGGGGGATCGCCAAAAACATTCAGTACTTC. The chain is built from TRBV5-1 and TRBJ2-4; tentatively, D is TRBD2 (7 bases). CDR1 and CDR2 (germline): SGHRS, YFSETQ. CDR3 size: 18 residues. V lost 2 bases, J lost 1 base, and 19 bases lay in between. Full variable domain (rest looked up from reference TRBV5-1 and TRBJ2-4): KAGVTQTPRYLIKTRGQQVTLSCSPISGHRSVSWYQQTPGQGLQFLFEYFSETQRNKGNFPGRFSGRQFSNSRSEMNVSTLELGDSALYLCASSFLPGRGIAKNIQYFGAGTRLSVL.

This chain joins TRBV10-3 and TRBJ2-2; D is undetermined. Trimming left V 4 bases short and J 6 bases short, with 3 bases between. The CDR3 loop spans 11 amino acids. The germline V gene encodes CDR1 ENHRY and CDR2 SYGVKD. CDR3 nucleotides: TGTGCCATCAGTGGAGCCGGGGAGCTGTTTTTT. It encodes CAISGAGELFF.

CDR3 region: CASSVGEFNTDTQYF. CDR3 sequence (DNA): TGTGCCAGCAGCGTAGGAGAATTCAACACAGATACGCAGTATTTT. This chain links TRBV9 with TRBJ2-3, with unresolved D. The germline V gene encodes CDR1 SGDLS and CDR2 YYNGEE. V lost 0 bases and J lost 2, with 10 bases in between. This CDR3 has 15 residues.

The CDR3 spells CASSHFDRRLAATDTQYF. CDR3 bases: TGTGCCAGCAGCCATTTCGATCGAAGACTAGCGGCCACAGATACGCAGTATTTT. The V gene is TRBV3-1 (or the pseudogene TRBV3-2), the J gene TRBJ2-3; 9 bases are a match to TRBD2. Germline assignment: CDR1 LGHDT and CDR2 YNNKEL (reference sequence). This CDR3 comprises 18 residues. The J segment lost 2 bases and the V segment lost 3 bases, leaving 12 bases of the junction unmatched.